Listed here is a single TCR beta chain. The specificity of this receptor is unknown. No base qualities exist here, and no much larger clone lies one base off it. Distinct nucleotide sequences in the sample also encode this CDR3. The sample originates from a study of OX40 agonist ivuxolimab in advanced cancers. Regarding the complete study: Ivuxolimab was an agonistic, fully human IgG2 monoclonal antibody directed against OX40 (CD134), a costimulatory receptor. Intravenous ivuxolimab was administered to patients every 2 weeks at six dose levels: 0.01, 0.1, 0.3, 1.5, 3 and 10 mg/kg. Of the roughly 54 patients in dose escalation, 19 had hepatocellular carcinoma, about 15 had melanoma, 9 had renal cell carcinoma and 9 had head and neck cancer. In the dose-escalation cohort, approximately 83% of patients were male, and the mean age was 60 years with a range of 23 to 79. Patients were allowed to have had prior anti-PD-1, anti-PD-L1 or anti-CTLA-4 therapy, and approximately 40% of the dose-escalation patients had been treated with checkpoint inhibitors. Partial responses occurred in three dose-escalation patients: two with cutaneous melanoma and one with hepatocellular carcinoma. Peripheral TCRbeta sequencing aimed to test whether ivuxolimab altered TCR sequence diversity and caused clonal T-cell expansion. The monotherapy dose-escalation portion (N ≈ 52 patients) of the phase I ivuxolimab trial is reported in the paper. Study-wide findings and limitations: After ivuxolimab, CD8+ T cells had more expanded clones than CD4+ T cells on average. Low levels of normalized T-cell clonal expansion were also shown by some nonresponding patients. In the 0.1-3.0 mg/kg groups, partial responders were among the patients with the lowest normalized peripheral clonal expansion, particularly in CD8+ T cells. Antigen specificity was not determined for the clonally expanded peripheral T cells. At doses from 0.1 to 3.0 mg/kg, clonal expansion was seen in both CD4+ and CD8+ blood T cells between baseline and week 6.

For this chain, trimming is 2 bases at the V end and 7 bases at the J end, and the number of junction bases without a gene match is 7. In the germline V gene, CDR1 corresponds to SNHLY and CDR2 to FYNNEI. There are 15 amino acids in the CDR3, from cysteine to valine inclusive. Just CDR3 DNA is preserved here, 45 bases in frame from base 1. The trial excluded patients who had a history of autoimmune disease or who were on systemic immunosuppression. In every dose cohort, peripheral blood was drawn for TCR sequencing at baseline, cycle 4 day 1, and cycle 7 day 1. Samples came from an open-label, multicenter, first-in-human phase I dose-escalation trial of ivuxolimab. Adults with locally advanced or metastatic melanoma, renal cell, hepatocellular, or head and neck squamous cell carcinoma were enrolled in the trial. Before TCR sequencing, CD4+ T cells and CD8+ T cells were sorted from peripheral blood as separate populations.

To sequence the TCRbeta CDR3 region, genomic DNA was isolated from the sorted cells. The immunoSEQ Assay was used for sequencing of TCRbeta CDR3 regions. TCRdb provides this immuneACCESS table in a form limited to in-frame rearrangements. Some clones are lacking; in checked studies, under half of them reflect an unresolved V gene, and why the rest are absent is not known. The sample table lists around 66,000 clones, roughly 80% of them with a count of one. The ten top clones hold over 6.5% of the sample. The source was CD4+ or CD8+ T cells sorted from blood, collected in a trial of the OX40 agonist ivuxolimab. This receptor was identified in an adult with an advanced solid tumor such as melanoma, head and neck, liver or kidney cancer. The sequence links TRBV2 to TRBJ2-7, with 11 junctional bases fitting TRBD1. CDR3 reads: CASSEMGGQGGEQYV. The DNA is TGTGCCAGCAGTGAAATGGGGGGACAGGGGGGGGAGCAGTACGTC.